This T cell receptor (beta chain) was profiled in a study of regulatory T cells in long-lasting Graves disease. The study's findings and limits: Accuracy may have been reduced by the small sample size.

Construction of the TCR beta libraries employed iRepertoire HTBI primers in conjunction with Arm-PCR of CDR3 regions. Via MiXCR, TCRdb re-called the multiplex PCR reads, giving one row per CDR3 protein. The table lists roughly 470,000 distinct CDR3 sequences, less than 25% of them singletons. The CDR3 runs 17 residues. Germline V gene data show CDR1 as SGHTA and CDR2 as FQGNSA. Stated time point: persistent/refractory GD, antithyroid drugs over 5 years with positive TRAb. From RNA extracted from PBMCs, the TCR library was made. A word on this clonotype: Its cognate antigen is unknown. An end of the junction differs from the germline gene, which may be a read error.

The sample here was peripheral blood mononuclear cells (PBMCs), taken when the disease was refractory, from a patient treated with antithyroid drugs. The source is a female donor with Graves disease. The chain carries TRBV7-2 and TRBJ2-2, with D perhaps matching TRBD1 (5 bases). The CDR3 loop is CASSLVPGHTNAGELFF. The DNA of the CDR3 is TGTGCCAGCAGCTTAGTCCCAGGACACACGAACGCCGGGGAGCTGTTTTTT.